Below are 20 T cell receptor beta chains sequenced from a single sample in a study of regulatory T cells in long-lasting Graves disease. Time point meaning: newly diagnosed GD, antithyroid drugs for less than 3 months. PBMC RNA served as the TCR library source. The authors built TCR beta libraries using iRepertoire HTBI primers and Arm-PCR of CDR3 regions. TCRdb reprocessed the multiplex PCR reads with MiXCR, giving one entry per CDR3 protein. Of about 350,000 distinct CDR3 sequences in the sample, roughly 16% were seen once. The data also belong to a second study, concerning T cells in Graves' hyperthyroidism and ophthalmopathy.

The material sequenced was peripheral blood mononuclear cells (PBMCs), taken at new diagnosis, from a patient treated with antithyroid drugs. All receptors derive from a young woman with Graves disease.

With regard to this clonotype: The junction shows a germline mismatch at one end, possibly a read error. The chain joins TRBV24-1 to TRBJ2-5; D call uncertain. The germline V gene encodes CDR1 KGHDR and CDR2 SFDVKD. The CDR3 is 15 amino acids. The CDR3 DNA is TGTGCCTCCAGCACCAGAAGAGATCCTTCCGAGACCAAGTACTTC. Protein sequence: CASSTRRDPSETKYF.

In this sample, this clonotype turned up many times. Here the CDR3 reads CASSQGAGSDTQYF. CDR3 bases: TGTGCCAGCAGCCAAGGCGCGGGGTCAGATACGCAGTATTTT. The rearrangement links TRBV3-1 to TRBJ2-3; possibly TRBD2 for D (6 bases). The V and J ends lost 1 base and 4 bases respectively, with 9 bases between them. The germline V gene encodes CDR1 LGHDT and CDR2 YNNKEL (reference sequence). The CDR3 runs to 14 residues.

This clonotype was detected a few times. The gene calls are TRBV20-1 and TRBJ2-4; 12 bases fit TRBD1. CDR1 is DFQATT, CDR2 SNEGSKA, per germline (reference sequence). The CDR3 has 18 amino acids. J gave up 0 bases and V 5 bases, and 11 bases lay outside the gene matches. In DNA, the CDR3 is TGCAGTGCTGATCCGGGACAGGGGGCACGGTTAGCCAAAAACATTCAGTACTTC. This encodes CSADPGQGARLAKNIQYF.

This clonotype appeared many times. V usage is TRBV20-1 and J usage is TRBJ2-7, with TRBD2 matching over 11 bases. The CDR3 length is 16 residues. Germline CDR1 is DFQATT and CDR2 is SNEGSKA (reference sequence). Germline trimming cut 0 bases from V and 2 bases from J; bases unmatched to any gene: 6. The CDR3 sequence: CSARDWKTSGAYEQYF. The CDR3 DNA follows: TGCAGTGCTAGAGATTGGAAGACTAGCGGGGCCTACGAGCAGTACTTC.

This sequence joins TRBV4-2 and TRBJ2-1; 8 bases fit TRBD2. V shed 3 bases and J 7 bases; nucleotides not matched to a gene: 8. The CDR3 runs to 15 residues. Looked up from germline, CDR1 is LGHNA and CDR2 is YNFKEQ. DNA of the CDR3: TGTGCCAGCAGCCAGCTACCGGGACTAGGGAATGAGCAGTTCTTC. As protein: CASSQLPGLGNEQFF.

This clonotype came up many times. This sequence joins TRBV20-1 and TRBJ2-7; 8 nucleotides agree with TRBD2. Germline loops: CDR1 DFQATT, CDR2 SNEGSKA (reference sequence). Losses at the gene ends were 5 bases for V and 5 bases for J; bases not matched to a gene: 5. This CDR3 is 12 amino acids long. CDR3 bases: TGCAGTGCTGGGACTAGGAGTGACGAGCAGTACTTC. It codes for CSAGTRSDEQYF.

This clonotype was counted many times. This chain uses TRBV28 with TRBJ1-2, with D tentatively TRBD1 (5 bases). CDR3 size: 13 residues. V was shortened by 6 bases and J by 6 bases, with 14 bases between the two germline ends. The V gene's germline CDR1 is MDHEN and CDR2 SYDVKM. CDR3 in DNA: TGTGCCAGCAGCCGACAGTCAGCGAATGGCTACACCTTC. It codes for CASSRQSANGYTF.

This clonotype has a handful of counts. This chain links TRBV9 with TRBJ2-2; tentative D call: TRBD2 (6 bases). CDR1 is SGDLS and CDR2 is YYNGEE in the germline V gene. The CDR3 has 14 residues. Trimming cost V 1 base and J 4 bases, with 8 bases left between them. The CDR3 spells CASSVLGGTGELFF. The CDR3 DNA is TGTGCCAGCAGCGTACTGGGGGGCACCGGGGAGCTGTTTTTT.

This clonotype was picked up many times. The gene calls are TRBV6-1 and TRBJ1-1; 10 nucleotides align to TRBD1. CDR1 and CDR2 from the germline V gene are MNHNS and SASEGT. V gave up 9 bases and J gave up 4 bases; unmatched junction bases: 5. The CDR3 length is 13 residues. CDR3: CASPGQGSTEAFF. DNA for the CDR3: TGTGCCAGTCCGGGACAGGGGAGCACTGAAGCTTTCTTT.

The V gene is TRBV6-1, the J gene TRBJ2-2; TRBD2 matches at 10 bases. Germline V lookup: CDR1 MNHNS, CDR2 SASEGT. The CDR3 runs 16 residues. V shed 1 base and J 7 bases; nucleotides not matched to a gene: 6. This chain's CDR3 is CASSEDLAGAIGELFF. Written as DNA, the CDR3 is TGTGCCAGCAGTGAAGACCTAGCGGGGGCGATCGGGGAGCTGTTTTTT.

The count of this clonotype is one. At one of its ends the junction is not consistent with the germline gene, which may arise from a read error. In DNA, the CDR3 is TGTGCCAGCAGCTGGGGCGCGCAGGGGGGCTATGGCTGCACCTTC. The encoded protein is CASSWGAQGGYGCTF. The chain has TRBV5-5 and TRBJ1-2, with TRBD1 matching 7 bases. Germline V lookup: CDR1 SGHKS, CDR2 YYEKEE (reference sequence). This CDR3 spans 15 amino acids.

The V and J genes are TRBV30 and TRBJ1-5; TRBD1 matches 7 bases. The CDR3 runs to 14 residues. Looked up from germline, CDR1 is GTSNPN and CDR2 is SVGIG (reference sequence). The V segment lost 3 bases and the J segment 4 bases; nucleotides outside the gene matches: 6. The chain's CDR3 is CAWRGTVGNQPQHF. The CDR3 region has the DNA TGTGCCTGGAGGGGGACAGTCGGAAATCAGCCCCAGCATTTT.

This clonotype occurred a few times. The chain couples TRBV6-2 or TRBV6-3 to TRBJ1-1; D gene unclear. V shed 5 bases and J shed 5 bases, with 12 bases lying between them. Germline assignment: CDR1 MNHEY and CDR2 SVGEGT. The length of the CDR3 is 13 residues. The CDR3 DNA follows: TGTGCCAGCAGTGAATGGCTGGGAACTGAAGCTTTCTTT. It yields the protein CASSEWLGTEAFF.

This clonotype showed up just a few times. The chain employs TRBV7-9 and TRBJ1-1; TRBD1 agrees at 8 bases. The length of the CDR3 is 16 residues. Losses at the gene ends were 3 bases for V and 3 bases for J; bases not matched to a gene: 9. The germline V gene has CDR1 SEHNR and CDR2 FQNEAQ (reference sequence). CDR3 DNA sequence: TGTGCCAGCAGCTTGGCGGACAGGGTATTGGACACTGAAGCTTTCTTT. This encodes CASSLADRVLDTEAFF.

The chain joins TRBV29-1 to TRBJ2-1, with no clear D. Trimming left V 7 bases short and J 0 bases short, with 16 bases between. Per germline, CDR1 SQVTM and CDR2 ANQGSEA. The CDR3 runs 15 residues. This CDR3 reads CSAPGATCSYNEQFF. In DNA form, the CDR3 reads TGCAGCGCCCCAGGCGCTACCTGCTCCTACAATGAGCAGTTCTTC.

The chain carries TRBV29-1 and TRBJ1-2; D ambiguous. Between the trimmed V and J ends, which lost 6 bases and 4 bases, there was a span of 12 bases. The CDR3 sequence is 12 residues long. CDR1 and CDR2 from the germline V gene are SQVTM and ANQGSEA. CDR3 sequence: CSVDDISYGYTF. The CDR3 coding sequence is TGCAGCGTCGACGACATCTCCTATGGCTACACCTTC.

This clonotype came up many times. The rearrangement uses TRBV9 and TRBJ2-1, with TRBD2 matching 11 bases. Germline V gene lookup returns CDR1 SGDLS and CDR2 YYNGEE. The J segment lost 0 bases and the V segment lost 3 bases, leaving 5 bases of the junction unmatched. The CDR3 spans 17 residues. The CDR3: CASSAGTSGHSYNEQFF. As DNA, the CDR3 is TGTGCCAGCAGCGCCGGGACTAGCGGACACTCCTACAATGAGCAGTTCTTC.

The CDR3 DNA is TGTGCCAGCCGCCGGGACGGGAACACCGGGGAGCTGTTTTTT. Residues: CASRRDGNTGELFF. The chain joins TRBV6-1 to TRBJ2-2, with D perhaps TRBD1 or TRBD2 (5 bases each). The CDR3 runs 14 residues. V gave up 8 bases and J gave up 1 base, with 11 bases separating them. The germline V gene has CDR1 MNHNS and CDR2 SASEGT.

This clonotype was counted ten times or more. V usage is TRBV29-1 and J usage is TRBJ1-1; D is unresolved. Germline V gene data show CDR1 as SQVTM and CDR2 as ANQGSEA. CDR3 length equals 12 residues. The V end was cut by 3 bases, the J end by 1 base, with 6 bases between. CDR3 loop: CSVDGQNTEAFF. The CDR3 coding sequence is TGCAGCGTTGACGGGCAGAACACTGAAGCTTTCTTT.

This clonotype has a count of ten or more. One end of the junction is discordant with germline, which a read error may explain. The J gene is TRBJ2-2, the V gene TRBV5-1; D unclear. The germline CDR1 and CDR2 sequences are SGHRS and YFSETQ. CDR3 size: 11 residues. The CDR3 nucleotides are TGTGCCAGCAGCCTCGAGAGGGAGCTGTTTTTT. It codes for CASSLERELFF. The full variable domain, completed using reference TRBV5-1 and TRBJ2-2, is KAGVTQTPRYLIKTRGQQVTLSCSPISGHRSVSWYQQTPGQGLQFLFEYFSETQRNKGNFPGRFSGRQFSNSRSEMNVSTLELGDSALYLCASSLERELFFGEGSRLTVL.